The 30 T cell receptor beta chains reported below all come from one sample, sequenced in a study of T-cell reconstitution after alpha-beta-depleted transplantation in children (dated by TCRdb to 2016 to 2018). The method behind the library was PCR. TCRdb shows the sequencer as Illumina HiSeq 2500. TCR library preparation used molecular barcoding, with unique molecular identifiers applied to normalize quantification of the TCRbeta repertoire. The public reads were reprocessed in TCRdb via fastp at Q25 and MiXCR, keeping in-frame beta chains. Rows are unified per CDR3 protein, each entry keeping the most common DNA and genes. The sample contains some 240,000 distinct CDR3 sequences, approximately 9.9% of them found a single time. The top ten clonotypes cover 5% to 6% of the sample. Sequenced material: PBMCs from the stem cell graft donor, taken from the stem cell graft. The receptors derive from a human donor who donated a stem cell graft to a child with SCID.

This clonotype appeared many times. The chain joins TRBV20-1 to TRBJ2-2; D remains ambiguous. V was trimmed by 7 bases and J by 5 bases, leaving 11 bases between them. The V gene's germline CDR1 is DFQATT and CDR2 SNEGSKA (reference sequence). The CDR3 length is 12 residues. CDR3 in DNA: TGCAGTGGGGGAAAAGGGACCGGGGAGCTGTTTTTT. It is translated as CSGGKGTGELFF.

In its sample, this clonotype was seen many times. V is TRBV7-3 and J is TRBJ1-1; unclear D gene. Germline loops: CDR1 SGHTA, CDR2 FQGTGA. The CDR3 contains 13 residues. V was shortened by 2 bases and J by 3 bases, with 7 bases between the two germline ends. The CDR3 region has the DNA TGTGCCAGCAGCTTAGGCAGTCACACTGAAGCTTTCTTT. This codes for CASSLGSHTEAFF.

This clonotype was found many times. The chain employs TRBV10-3 and TRBJ2-1; 11 nucleotides align to TRBD2. This CDR3 spans 13 amino acids. CDR1 is ENHRY and CDR2 is SYGVKD in the germline V gene. V dropped 7 bases and J dropped 7; count of bases not matched to a gene: 3. CDR3 residues: CAINSGGANEQFF. CDR3 sequence (DNA): TGTGCCATCAATAGCGGGGGGGCGAATGAGCAGTTCTTC.

About this clonotype: A single base separates this from a much larger clone, so it may be a read error. The chain couples TRBV10-3 to TRBJ1-2; D unresolved. The CDR3 length is 13 residues. Germline lookup yields CDR1 ENHRY and CDR2 SYGVKD. CDR3: CAIRITANYGDTF. The CDR3 region has the DNA TGTGCCATCAGGATAACAGCTAACTATGGCGACACCTTC.

About this clonotype: The CDR3 ends on some other residue instead of the conserved phenylalanine or tryptophan, so this is likely a read error. The CDR3 DNA follows: TGTGCCAGCAGCTTAGGCAGCTTTCAGTACTCC. This encodes CASSLGSFQYS. This chain links TRBV11-2 with TRBJ2-4; no definite D call. The CDR3 extends over 11 amino acids. V dropped 1 base and J dropped 11 bases, with 6 bases sitting between them. Germline lookup yields CDR1 SGHAT and CDR2 FQNNGV.

The table lists this clonotype with a few counts. This chain joins TRBV9 and TRBJ2-1; 12 bases are shared with TRBD1. V shed 6 bases, J shed 8 bases, and the junction held 12 bases outside the gene matches. In germline, CDR1 is SGDLS, CDR2 YYNGEE. The CDR3 has 16 residues. The CDR3 sequence is CASTRSGTGGWDEQFF. DNA for the CDR3: TGTGCCAGCACCCGTAGTGGGACAGGGGGCTGGGATGAGCAGTTCTTC.

As regards this clonotype: The CDR3 end shows no conserved phenylalanine or tryptophan, and so a read error is likely. The chain combines TRBV10-3 with TRBJ2-3; 12 nucleotides line up with TRBD2. V was clipped by 2 bases and J by 3 bases; unmatched bases: 12. Germline CDR1 reads ENHRY; CDR2 reads SYGVKD. The CDR3 has 19 amino acids. In nucleotides, the CDR3 is TGTGCCATCAGTGAGCCGCCCGGGCTAGCGGGGGGGCATACAGATACGCAGTATATT. It yields the protein CAISEPPGLAGGHTDTQYI.

Regarding this clonotype: A much larger clone sits a single nucleotide away, making a read error possible. J is TRBJ2-1 and V is TRBV3-1; D is ambiguous. V was shortened by 3 bases and J by 12 bases, with 21 bases between the two germline ends. CDR1 and CDR2 from the germline V gene are LGHDT and YNNKEL (reference sequence). The CDR3 extends over 15 amino acids. The CDR3 sequence is CASSQAIVRSLGQFF. Written as DNA, the CDR3 is TGTGCCAGCAGCCAGGCCATAGTGCGCTCCCTGGGGCAGTTCTTC.

This clonotype appeared many times. The chain carries TRBV7-9 and TRBJ1-1; D unresolved. Germline V gene sequence: CDR1 SEHNR, CDR2 FQNEAQ (reference sequence). CDR3 size: 15 residues. V shed 0 bases and J shed 1 base, with 9 bases lying between them. CDR3 sequence (DNA): TGTGCCAGCAGCTTAGCTGGCGGATCGAACACTGAAGCTTTCTTT. Translating gives CASSLAGGSNTEAFF.

At least ten counts were recorded for this clonotype. The rearrangement uses TRBV10-3 and TRBJ1-1, with TRBD1 as a possible D gene (5 bases). CDR1 is ENHRY and CDR2 is SYGVKD in the germline V gene. CDR3 size: 13 residues. The V end lost 6 bases, the J end lost 1 base, and 9 bases lay between the germline ends. The CDR3 reads CAISKTANTEAFF. In DNA form, the CDR3 reads TGTGCCATCAGCAAGACAGCGAACACTGAAGCTTTCTTT.

This clonotype was found many times. The chain links TRBV5-1 to TRBJ2-1; the D gene is possibly TRBD2 (5 bases). CDR3 length: 14 amino acids. From germline, CDR1 is SGHRS and CDR2 YFSETQ. Trimming took off 2 bases at V and 5 bases at J, with 11 bases between the two ends. Here the CDR3 DNA reads TGCGCCAGCAGCTTCTGGCCCGGGGACAATGAGCAGTTCTTC. Its translation is CASSFWPGDNEQFF.

This clonotype was found many times. The CDR3 spells CASSSKVAGFDTQYF. CDR3 DNA sequence: TGTGCCAGCAGCTCCAAGGTAGCGGGTTTCGATACGCAGTATTTT. The chain recombines TRBV7-2 with TRBJ2-3; 7 positions agree with TRBD2. The germline V gene has CDR1 SGHTA and CDR2 FQGNSA. V lost 4 bases, J lost 6 bases, and 10 bases stayed unmatched. The CDR3 loop spans 15 amino acids.

This clonotype was seen at least ten times. V gene TRBV5-6 combines with J gene TRBJ2-1, with 8 bases aligning to TRBD1. CDR1 is SGHDT, CDR2 YYEEEE, per germline. Germline trimming cut 2 bases from V and 7 bases from J; bases unmatched to any gene: 8. The CDR3 is 15 amino acids. The CDR3 DNA follows: TGTGCCAGCAGCTTAGAAACAGGGGGTTGGAATGAGCAGTTCTTC. This encodes CASSLETGGWNEQFF.

This clonotype was counted a few times. The chain uses TRBV7-9 and TRBJ1-5; unclear D gene. Between the trimmed V and J ends, which lost 3 bases and 3 bases, there was a span of 6 bases. Germline CDR1 SEHNR, CDR2 FQNEAQ (reference sequence). This CDR3 is built from 13 residues. The CDR3 spells CASSFGNNQPQHF. DNA for the CDR3: TGTGCCAGCAGCTTTGGGAACAATCAGCCCCAGCATTTT.

This clonotype was seen many times. The chain links TRBV6-5 to TRBJ1-4; D gene uncertain. Germline CDR1 and CDR2: MNHEY and SVGAGI. The ends were cut back, 6 bases at V and 0 bases at J, with 5 bases in the middle. The CDR3 extends over 13 amino acids. The CDR3 coding sequence is TGTGCCAGCAGGAGTGCAACTAATGAAAAACTGTTTTTT. Its protein product is CASRSATNEKLFF.

Many counts were recorded for this clonotype. The V call is TRBV11-2, the J call TRBJ2-3, with 9 nucleotides matching TRBD2. J gave up 7 bases and V 0 bases, and 5 bases lay outside the gene matches. The length of the CDR3 is 15 residues. The germline V gene encodes CDR1 SGHAT and CDR2 FQNNGV. The chain's CDR3 is CASSLDLAGGHTQYF. CDR3 bases: TGTGCCAGCAGCTTAGATCTGGCGGGGGGGCATACGCAGTATTTT.

There are many counts of this clonotype. The rearrangement joins TRBV7-2 to TRBJ2-5; perhaps D is TRBD1 or TRBD2 (5 bases each). This CDR3 is built from 14 residues. Trimming took off 1 base at V and 3 bases at J, with 9 bases between the two ends. Germline-derived CDR1 and CDR2 are SGHTA and FQGNSA. The CDR3 bases are TGTGCCAGCAGCTTAGTCGGGGCAGAAGAGACCCAGTACTTC. The encoded protein is CASSLVGAEETQYF.

The sample holds many counts of this clonotype. The chain recombines TRBV4-3 with TRBJ2-3; tentatively, D is TRBD1 or TRBD2 (6 bases each). The CDR3 extends over 15 amino acids. The V and J ends lost 2 bases and 0 bases respectively, with 9 bases between them. CDR1 and CDR2 (germline): LGHNA, YSLEER. CDR3 nucleotide sequence: TGCGCCAGCAGCCAAAGAGGGGGGAGCACAGATACGCAGTATTTT. Its protein product is CASSQRGGSTDTQYF.

The chain recombines TRBV20-1 with TRBJ1-6; D uncertain. The CDR3 sequence is 12 residues long. Trimming removed 2 bases at V and 7 bases at J, with 6 bases between. Germline lookup yields CDR1 DFQATT and CDR2 SNEGSKA (reference sequence). The CDR3 here is CSARSGNSPLHF. The CDR3, as DNA: TGCAGTGCTAGATCTGGGAATTCACCCCTCCACTTT.

At least ten counts were recorded for this clonotype. V gene TRBV7-2 combines with J gene TRBJ2-7; D might be TRBD1 (5 bases). V was clipped by 5 bases and J by 2 bases, with 16 bases between them. This CDR3 region has 15 residues. The germline V gene encodes CDR1 SGHTA and CDR2 FQGNSA. The CDR3 region has the DNA TGTGCCAGCAGCCGCGGTGGGGCAGGTACCTACGAGCAGTACTTC. Protein: CASSRGGAGTYEQYF.

The sample holds many counts of this clonotype. The chain recombines TRBV5-5 with TRBJ2-3; no definite D call. Trimming removed 4 bases from V and 1 base from J, with 13 bases in between. The CDR3 sequence is 15 residues long. CDR1 and CDR2 from the germline V gene are SGHKS and YYEKEE (reference sequence). In nucleotides, the CDR3 is TGTGCCAGCAGCCAGTGGCCAGCTGGCACAGATACGCAGTATTTT. Translation: CASSQWPAGTDTQYF. The variable domain in full, completed from reference TRBV5-5 and TRBJ2-3, reads DAGVTQSPTHLIKTRGQQVTLRCSPISGHKSVSWYQQVLGQGPQFIFQYYEKEERGRGNFPDRFSARQFPNYSSELNVNALLLGDSALYLCASSQWPAGTDTQYFGPGTRLTVL.

This clonotype was picked up many times. The chain joins TRBV7-9 to TRBJ2-3; maybe TRBD2 (5 bases). This CDR3 has 16 amino acids. Germline CDR1 is SEHNR and CDR2 is FQNEAQ (reference sequence). V was trimmed by 5 bases and J by 5 bases, leaving 20 bases between them. CDR3 DNA sequence: TGTGCCAGCAGCAGGGAGTTGGCCACAATAAAAGATACGCAGTATTTT. Translated: CASSRELATIKDTQYF.

As concerns this clonotype: This clone may be a read error of a much larger clone one base away. The conserved phenylalanine or tryptophan normally closing the CDR3 is absent here, so this likely arose from a read error. This sequence joins TRBV10-3 and TRBJ2-5; D remains unclear. CDR3 length: 12 residues. Germline CDR1 reads ENHRY; CDR2 reads SYGVKD. V lost 3 bases to trimming and J lost 0 bases, with 2 bases between them. The CDR3 is CAISEYQETQYY. The CDR3 DNA is TGTGCCATCAGTGAATACCAAGAGACCCAGTACTAC.

The chain couples TRBV7-9 to TRBJ1-6; D not certain. The CDR3 runs to 13 residues. The germline V gene encodes CDR1 SEHNR and CDR2 FQNEAQ (reference sequence). The V end lost 4 bases, the J end lost 8 bases, and 9 bases lay between the germline ends. CDR3: CASSSRPDSPLHF. The CDR3 nucleotides read TGTGCCAGCAGCTCCCGTCCAGATTCACCCCTCCACTTT.

This clonotype was seen many times. The chain recombines TRBV10-2 with TRBJ2-2, with D possibly being TRBD1 or TRBD2 (6 bases each). The V gene's germline CDR1 is WSHSY and CDR2 SAAADI. The V end lost 3 bases, the J end lost 5 bases, and 13 bases lay between the germline ends. This CDR3 region has 15 residues. In DNA form, the CDR3 reads TGCGCCAGCAGTGACGTAGGGGGGTGGACCGGGGAGCTGTTTTTT. Its translation: CASSDVGGWTGELFF.

This clonotype was counted many times. The chain uses TRBV20-1 and TRBJ1-4; D not certain. Trimming left V 5 bases short and J 4 bases short, with 17 bases between. The CDR3 extends over 15 amino acids. Per germline, CDR1 DFQATT and CDR2 SNEGSKA (reference sequence). The chain's CDR3 is CSASVSRTYNEKLFF. DNA of the CDR3: TGCAGTGCTTCTGTTTCACGAACCTATAATGAAAAACTGTTTTTT.

This clonotype was counted many times. This chain links TRBV5-1 with TRBJ2-1, with 7 bases matching TRBD2. The trim removed 2 bases at V and 4 bases at J, leaving 12 bases unmatched. CDR3 length equals 17 residues. Germline CDR1 reads SGHRS; CDR2 reads YFSETQ. The CDR3 DNA reads TGCGCCAGCAGCTTTGAACCCGTGGGGGGGTCTTACAATGAGCAGTTCTTC. This translates into CASSFEPVGGSYNEQFF.

On this clonotype itself: With a much larger clone just one base away, this may be a read error. The CDR3 DNA sequence: TGTGCCACCAGTGATTCTCGACTACAAGGGGGCGCGTCCTACAATGAGCAGTTCTTC. It yields the protein CATSDSRLQGGASYNEQFF. This sequence joins TRBV24-1 and TRBJ2-1; TRBD1 agrees at 7 bases. Germline values: CDR1 KGHDR, CDR2 SFDVKD. Losses at the gene ends were 2 bases for V and 1 base for J; bases not matched to a gene: 13. The CDR3 extends over 19 amino acids.

This clonotype was seen repeatedly, ten times or more. The chain employs TRBV5-5 and TRBJ2-3; D perhaps matches TRBD2 (5 bases). The CDR3 has 15 residues. CDR1 and CDR2 (germline): SGHKS, YYEKEE (reference sequence). V was pared by 3 bases and J by 7 bases, with 18 bases between. For the CDR3, the DNA is TGTGCCAGCAGCTCACGACCGGACTCCACCTATACGCAGTATTTT. Translating it yields CASSSRPDSTYTQYF.

This clonotype was detected many times. The chain has TRBV20-1 and TRBJ2-1; 9 nucleotides align to TRBD2. Trimming at V came to 4 bases and at J to 12 bases, leaving 4 bases not matched to a gene. The CDR3 is made up of 11 amino acids. In germline, CDR1 is DFQATT, CDR2 SNEGSKA (reference sequence). The CDR3 DNA reads TGCAGTGCTACCCATAGCGGGGGGCAGTTCTTC. Amino acids: CSATHSGGQFF.